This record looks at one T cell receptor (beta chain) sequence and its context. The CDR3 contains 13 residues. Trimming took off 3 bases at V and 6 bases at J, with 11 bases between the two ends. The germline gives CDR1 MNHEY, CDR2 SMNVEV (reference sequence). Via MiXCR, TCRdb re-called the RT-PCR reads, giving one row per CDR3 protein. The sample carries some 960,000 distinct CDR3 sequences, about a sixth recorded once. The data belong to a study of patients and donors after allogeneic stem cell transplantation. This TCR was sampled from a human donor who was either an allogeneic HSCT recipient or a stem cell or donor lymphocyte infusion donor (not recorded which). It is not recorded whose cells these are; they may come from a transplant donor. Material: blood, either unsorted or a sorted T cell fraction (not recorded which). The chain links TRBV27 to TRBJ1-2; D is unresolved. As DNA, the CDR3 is TGTGCCAGCAGTTTGTCTAGGTTGCATGGCTACACCTTC. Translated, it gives CASSLSRLHGYTF.